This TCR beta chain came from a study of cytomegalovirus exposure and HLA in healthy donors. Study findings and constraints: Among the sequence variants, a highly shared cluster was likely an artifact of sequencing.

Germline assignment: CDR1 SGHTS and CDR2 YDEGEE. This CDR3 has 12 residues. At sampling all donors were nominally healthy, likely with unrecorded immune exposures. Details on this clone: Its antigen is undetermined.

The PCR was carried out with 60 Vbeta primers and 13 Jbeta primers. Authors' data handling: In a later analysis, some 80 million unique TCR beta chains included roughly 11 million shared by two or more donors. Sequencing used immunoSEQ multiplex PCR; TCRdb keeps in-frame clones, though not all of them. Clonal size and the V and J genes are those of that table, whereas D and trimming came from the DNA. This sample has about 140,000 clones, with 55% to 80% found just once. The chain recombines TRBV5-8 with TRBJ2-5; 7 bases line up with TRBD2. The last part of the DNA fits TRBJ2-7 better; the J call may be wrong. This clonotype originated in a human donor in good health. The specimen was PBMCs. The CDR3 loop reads CASPHERGEQYF. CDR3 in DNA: TGTGCCAGCCCCCACGAGCGGGGCGAGCAGTACTTC.